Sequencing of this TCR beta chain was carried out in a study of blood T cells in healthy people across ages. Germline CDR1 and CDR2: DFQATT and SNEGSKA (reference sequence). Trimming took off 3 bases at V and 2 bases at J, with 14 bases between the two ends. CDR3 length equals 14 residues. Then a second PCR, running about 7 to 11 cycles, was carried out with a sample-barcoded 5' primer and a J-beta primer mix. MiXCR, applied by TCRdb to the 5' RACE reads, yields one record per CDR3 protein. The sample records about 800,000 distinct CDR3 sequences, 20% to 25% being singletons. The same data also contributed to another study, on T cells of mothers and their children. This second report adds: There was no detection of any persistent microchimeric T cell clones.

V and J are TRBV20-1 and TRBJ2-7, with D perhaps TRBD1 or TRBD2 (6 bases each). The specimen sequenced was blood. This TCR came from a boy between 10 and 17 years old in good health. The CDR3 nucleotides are TGCAGTGCTAGTTGGGGGGCTGCAGCCTACGAGCAGTACTTC. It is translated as CSASWGAAAYEQYF.